This is a list of T cell receptor beta chains from one sample in a study of graft-versus-host responses after intestinal transplantation. The antigens these receptors bind are not known. Assay used: immunoSEQ multiplex PCR; TCRdb lists only in-frame clones, some missing. This sample carries 93,000 or so clones, approximately 93% of them seen once, and the ten largest clones take around 1.2%. The source material was unstimulated CD8+ T cells sorted from spleen or lymph node cells, sampled before intestinal transplant. The receptors were gathered from a human donor who received an intestinal transplant. Each CDR3 is given with its conserved first and last residue. Each record gives: J gene, D gene, V gene, clone size, CDR3 protein, CDR3 DNA. A D gene is named only where the DNA matches it firmly. Clone sizes are given selectively: once, few, many, or a class where the clone is expanded.

>TRBJ1-3|.|TRBV5-1|.
CASRGEGTGNTIYF
TGCGCCAGCAGGGGAGAGGGGACTGGAAACACCATATATTTT
>TRBJ1-1|.|TRBV7-9|.
CASSLVGYDTEAFF
TGTGCCAGCAGCTTAGTGGGATATGACACTGAAGCTTTCTTT
>TRBJ2-1|.|TRBV4-1|.
CASGGGPYNEQFF
TGCGCCAGCGGAGGAGGCCCCTACAATGAGCAGTTCTTC
>TRBJ1-2|.|TRBV12-5|.
CASGMSPPDRTNYGYTF
TGTGCTAGTGGCATGTCCCCCCCTGACAGGACAAACTATGGCTACACCTTC
>TRBJ1-1|.|TRBV13|.
CASSFGLGGSKAFF
TGTGCCAGCAGCTTCGGGCTGGGGGGGTCTAAGGCTTTCTTT
>TRBJ1-2|TRBD1|TRBV6-5|.
CASAGQGAVGYTF
TGTGCCAGCGCCGGACAGGGGGCGGTTGGCTACACCTTC
>TRBJ2-5|.|TRBV7-8|.
CASSLALDQETQYF
TGTGCCAGCAGCTTAGCCTTAGACCAAGAGACCCAGTACTTC
>TRBJ1-5|.|TRBV9|once
CASSVGVAGQPQHF
TGTGCCAGCAGCGTAGGGGTTGCGGGTCAGCCCCAGCATTTT
>TRBJ2-5|.|TRBV19|.
CASSITGMEWGRGDRETQYF
TGTGCCAGTAGTATAACGGGGATGGAGTGGGGGAGAGGGGATAGGGAGACCCAGTACTTC
>TRBJ1-1|.|TRBV30|.
CAWRALNTEAFF
TGTGCCTGGAGGGCCCTGAACACTGAAGCTTTCTTT
>TRBJ2-7|TRBD1|TRBV7-9|.
CASSLTGQIYEQYF
TGTGCCAGCAGCTTAACGGGACAGATATACGAGCAGTACTTC
>TRBJ2-5|TRBD1|TRBV27|.
CASSSGQGLRETQYF
TGTGCCAGCAGTTCCGGACAGGGATTGAGGGAGACCCAGTACTTC
>TRBJ1-1|.|TRBV19|.
CASSIRQAMNTEAFF
TGTGCCAGTAGTATCCGACAGGCCATGAACACTGAAGCTTTCTTT
>TRBJ2-2|TRBD1|TRBV7-8|.
CASRPTGTDIGGELFF
TGTGCCAGCAGACCGACCGGGACAGACATCGGTGGGGAGCTGTTTTTT
>TRBJ2-1|.|TRBV4-1|.
CASSQGVGGNEQFF
TGCGCCAGCAGCCAAGGGGTAGGTGGAAATGAGCAGTTCTTC
>TRBJ1-1|.|TRBV27|.
CASSLSWGDGTGQAFF
TGTGCCAGCAGTTTATCATGGGGGGACGGAACAGGGCAAGCTTTCTTT
>TRBJ2-2|TRBD1|TRBV7-3|.
CASSLGASQGDGELFF
TGTGCCAGCAGCTTAGGAGCCTCTCAGGGGGACGGGGAGCTGTTTTTT
>TRBJ2-5|TRBD2|TRBV4-1|.
CASRGSGGAETQYF
TGCGCCAGCAGGGGTAGCGGGGGCGCAGAGACCCAGTACTTC
>TRBJ2-1|.|TRBV25-1|.
CASSDQDASSYNEQFF
TGTGCCAGCAGTGACCAGGACGCGAGCTCCTACAATGAGCAGTTCTTC
>TRBJ1-1|.|TRBV4-2|once
CASSQGGGGFEAFF
TGTGCCAGCAGCCAAGGGGGGGGCGGGTTTGAAGCTTTCTTT
>TRBJ2-1|.|TRBV13|.
CASSFYGGEQFF
TGTGCCAGCAGCTTCTACGGGGGCGAGCAGTTCTTC
>TRBJ2-1|TRBD1|TRBV5-1|once
CASSLGTPTGAFYNEQFF
TGCGCCAGCAGCTTGGGAACCCCAACAGGGGCGTTTTACAATGAGCAGTTCTTC
>TRBJ1-1|.|TRBV5-1|few
CASSSASVGPQNTEAFF
TGCGCCAGCAGCTCTGCTTCAGTGGGACCTCAGAACACTGAAGCTTTCTTT
>TRBJ2-1|TRBD2|TRBV6-1|.
CASRSGGLTYNEQFF
TGTGCCAGCAGAAGCGGGGGGTTAACCTACAATGAGCAGTTCTTC
>TRBJ2-3|TRBD1|TRBV9|once
CASSEQGARTDTQYF
TGTGCCAGCAGCGAACAGGGGGCGCGCACAGATACGCAGTATTTT
>TRBJ2-1|TRBD2|TRBV19|.
CASSHREGYNEQFF
TGTGCCAGTAGTCATAGGGAGGGTTACAATGAGCAGTTCTTC
>TRBJ2-1|.|TRBV2|.
CASSDRVHEQFF
TGTGCCAGCAGTGACAGGGTCCATGAGCAGTTCTTC
>TRBJ2-1|TRBD2|TRBV7-9|.
CASRWTSGGGNEQFF
TGTGCCAGCAGATGGACTAGCGGGGGGGGGAATGAGCAGTTCTTC
>TRBJ1-2|.|TRBV13|.
CASSFFGGQVYGYTF
TGTGCCAGCAGCTTCTTCGGGGGGCAGGTCTATGGCTACACCTTC
>TRBJ2-3|.|TRBV7-9|.
CASSDERTDTQYF
TGTGCCAGCAGCGACGAGCGCACGGATACGCAGTATTTT
>TRBJ1-1|.|TRBV19|.
CASSFAVSTEAFF
TGTGCCAGTAGTTTCGCAGTTAGCACTGAAGCTTTCTTT
>TRBJ2-2|.|TRBV7-3|.
CASSFYGNTGELFF
TGTGCCAGCAGCTTCTACGGGAACACCGGGGAGCTGTTTTTT
>TRBJ2-5|.|TRBV10-3|.
CAISESKGAGETQYF
TGTGCCATCAGTGAGTCAAAGGGTGCGGGAGAGACCCAGTACTTC
>TRBJ2-1|.|TRBV7-6|.
CASSPSKLYFGDEQFF
TGTGCCAGCAGCCCTTCGAAGCTCTATTTCGGGGATGAGCAGTTCTTC
>TRBJ1-1|TRBD1|TRBV11-2|.
CASSLPGQGAEYTEAFF
TGTGCCAGCAGCTTACCGGGACAGGGGGCTGAGTACACTGAAGCTTTCTTT
>TRBJ2-6|.|TRBV8-2|once
CGIKLKITQSRANVLTF
TGTGGCATAAAGCTAAAGATAACACAAAGTCGGGCCAACGTCCTGACTTTC
>TRBJ2-7|TRBD2|TRBV7-9|.
CAWASGAYEQYF
TGTGCCTGGGCTAGCGGGGCCTACGAGCAGTACTTC
>TRBJ1-2|TRBD1|TRBV6-5|.
CASTSSQGVGYTF
TGTGCCAGCACCTCGTCACAGGGGGTAGGCTACACCTTC
>TRBJ1-3|TRBD1|TRBV7-2|.
CASSGTGTAPGHSGNTIYF
TGTGCCAGCAGCGGTACCGGGACAGCGCCCGGGCACTCTGGAAACACCATATATTTT
>TRBJ2-3|TRBD2|TRBV19|few
CASTRVSLAGAPDTQYF
TGTGCCAGTACCCGAGTTTCGCTAGCGGGGGCACCCGATACGCAGTATTTT
>TRBJ1-3|.|TRBV7-8|.
CASSPTEGSSGNTIYF
TGTGCCAGCAGCCCGACAGAAGGGAGCTCTGGAAACACCATATATTTT
>TRBJ2-5|TRBD2|TRBV5-4|.
CASSEGPGLAGDQETQYF
TGTGCCAGCAGCGAGGGGCCGGGACTAGCGGGGGATCAAGAGACCCAGTACTTC